Included here is one TCR beta chain sequence, with context. The protocol was immunoSEQ multiplex PCR, while the TCRdb copy is restricted to in-frame clones and leaves out a portion. The sample shows approximately 29,000 clones, 82% of them seen only once. Time point described: cycle 4 day 1 (C4D1), after five to seven weeks of nivolumab. All patients experienced relapse after autologous stem cell transplantation, and brentuximab vedotin exposure was variable. The sample belongs to a study of PD-1 blockade in classical Hodgkin lymphoma. Germline V gives CDR1 SGHKS, CDR2 YYEKEE (reference sequence). The CDR3 spans 15 residues. J gave up 13 bases and V 0 bases, and 10 bases lay outside the gene matches.

The source was peripheral blood mononuclear cells (PBMCs), collected before the fourth cycle of nivolumab. This sequence joins TRBV5-5 and TRBJ1-2, with 12 positions matching TRBD1. The sequence derives from a human donor with classical Hodgkin lymphoma. The CDR3 DNA reads as TGTGCCAGCAGCTTGGATGGGACAGGGGGCTTTTCGTCCACCTTC. Translated, it gives CASSLDGTGGFSSTF.